This passage covers 13 T cell receptor beta chains from one sample sequenced in a study of T cells in Graves' hyperthyroidism and ophthalmopathy. Amplification of TCR beta CDR3 regions used RNA as the template. Using the HTBI primer set, a first-round RT-PCR was run on the TCR CDR3. From the multiplex PCR reads, TCRdb called clonotypes with MiXCR, one entry per CDR3 protein. The repertoire holds about 380,000 distinct CDR3 sequences, with 14% as singletons. Sequencing was carried out using blood. The receptors were gathered from a woman aged 55-75 years with Graves' hyperthyroidism.

This clonotype has a count of ten or more. CDR3 nucleotides: TGTGCCAGCAGCTTAGGGAGACTAGCGGGAAACAATGAGCAGTTCTTC. It specifies CASSLGRLAGNNEQFF. This sequence joins TRBV7-9 and TRBJ2-1; 11 nucleotides align to TRBD2. Germline CDR1 SEHNR, CDR2 FQNEAQ (reference sequence). The CDR3 loop spans 16 amino acids. V was pared by 1 base and J by 5 bases, with 4 bases of the junction left unmatched.

The V call is TRBV5-1, the J call TRBJ2-3; D perhaps matches TRBD1 (6 bases). Germline V gene sequence: CDR1 SGHRS, CDR2 YFSETQ. V lost 0 bases, J lost 0 bases, and 11 bases lay in between. The length of the CDR3 is 16 residues. The CDR3 DNA reads TGCGCCAGCAGCTTGGATGGACAGCTTAGCACAGATACGCAGTATTTT. It encodes CASSLDGQLSTDTQYF. Together with reference TRBV5-1 and TRBJ2-3, the CDR3 gives the full variable domain: KAGVTQTPRYLIKTRGQQVTLSCSPISGHRSVSWYQQTPGQGLQFLFEYFSETQRNKGNFPGRFSGRQFSNSRSEMNVSTLELGDSALYLCASSLDGQLSTDTQYFGPGTRLTVL.

This clonotype was found many times. The chain's CDR3 is CASSQEVHYGYTF. CDR3 in DNA: TGTGCCAGCAGTCAAGAGGTCCACTATGGCTACACCTTC. The chain carries TRBV12-3 or TRBV12-4 and TRBJ1-2; D remains ambiguous. V dropped 5 bases and J dropped 3 bases, with 10 bases sitting between them. The CDR3 is made up of 13 amino acids.

This clonotype was recorded a few times. The chain joins TRBV7-9 to TRBJ1-4; D is perhaps TRBD1 (5 bases). The V gene's germline CDR1 is SEHNR and CDR2 FQNEAQ (reference sequence). The CDR3 loop spans 14 amino acids. V lost 5 bases to trimming and J lost 3 bases, with 10 bases between them. In nucleotides, the CDR3 is TGTGCCAGCAGCCCCGTGGGGGCTAATGAAAAACTGTTTTTT. Its translation: CASSPVGANEKLFF.

This clonotype has at least ten counts. This chain uses TRBV6-5 with TRBJ2-1; 7 bases map to TRBD1. Germline V gene sequence: CDR1 MNHEY, CDR2 SVGAGI. The V and J ends lost 2 bases and 9 bases, in that order; junction bases with no gene match: 7. There are 14 residues in the CDR3. In DNA form, the CDR3 reads TGTGCCAGCAGTTACCACAGGACAGGCGGTGAGCAGTTCTTC. It specifies CASSYHRTGGEQFF.

This clonotype was recorded at least ten times. The rearrangement uses TRBV15 and TRBJ2-3; 7 bases are a match to TRBD1. Germline V CDR1 and CDR2: LNHNV, YYDKDF (reference sequence). With 1 base clipped from V and 2 bases from J, the junction kept 6 bases outside the gene matches. The CDR3 length is 16 residues. The CDR3 bases are TGTGCCACCAGCAGAGGACGTGGGACAGCCACAGATACGCAGTATTTT. Encoded protein: CATSRGRGTATDTQYF.

This clonotype was seen more than once but under ten times. The CDR3: CSARPLSSTDTQYF. The DNA of the CDR3 is TGCAGTGCTAGACCACTCTCTAGCACAGATACGCAGTATTTT. The rearrangement links TRBV20-1 to TRBJ2-3; D is uncertain. The CDR3 runs to 14 residues. With 2 bases removed from V and 0 bases from J, the gap between germline ends came to 9 bases. Germline values: CDR1 DFQATT, CDR2 SNEGSKA (reference sequence).

This clonotype has at least ten counts. This chain uses TRBV2 with TRBJ2-2; tentative D call: TRBD2 (6 bases). V was clipped by 4 bases and J by 0 bases, with 18 bases between them. Germline V lookup: CDR1 SNHLY, CDR2 FYNNEI. The CDR3 has 18 amino acids. The CDR3 region is CASSGTYRGVSNTGELFF. For the CDR3, the DNA is TGTGCCAGCAGTGGGACCTATCGCGGGGTGTCGAACACCGGGGAGCTGTTTTTT.

This clonotype was counted ten times or more. V and J are TRBV20-1 and TRBJ2-3, with a weak D call TRBD1 (6 bases). The V and J ends lost 3 bases and 4 bases respectively, with 17 bases between them. The CDR3 is 15 residues long. Germline V CDR1 and CDR2: DFQATT, SNEGSKA (reference sequence). CDR3 sequence reads: CSARGKDSLSDTQYF. In DNA, the CDR3 is TGCAGTGCTAGGGGAAAGGACAGTCTGTCAGATACGCAGTATTTT.

This clonotype showed up many times. The rearrangement joins TRBV5-4 to TRBJ2-7; D is ambiguous. CDR1 and CDR2 from the germline V gene are SGHNT and YYREEE (reference sequence). V gave up 0 bases and J gave up 7 bases, with 11 bases separating them. CDR3 size: 13 residues. The CDR3 DNA is TGTGCCAGCAGCTTGGGCCTAGGTCGGGAGCAGTACTTC. Protein: CASSLGLGREQYF.

This clonotype was detected a few times. The chain recombines TRBV18 with TRBJ2-3; the match to TRBD2 covers 7 bases. The CDR3 is 16 residues long. The ends lost 5 bases at V and 0 bases at J; junction bases unmatched: 8. The germline V gene has CDR1 KGHSH and CDR2 LQKENI. CDR3 coding DNA: TGTGCCAGCTCATCCCGCCGGGAGGCTAGCACAGATACGCAGTATTTT. This codes for CASSSRREASTDTQYF.

This clonotype showed up many times. The V call is TRBV3-1, the J call TRBJ2-5, with a tentative D call TRBD2 (5 bases). Germline CDR1 is LGHDT and CDR2 is YNNKEL (reference sequence). V was pared by 0 bases and J by 11 bases, with 13 bases between. This CDR3 has 13 residues. CDR3 nucleotides: TGTGCCAGCAGCCAAGAGGGAGCGAACGGTCAGTACTTC. Its protein is CASSQEGANGQYF.

This clonotype was seen only a few times. This chain uses TRBV18 with TRBJ1-6; D is possibly TRBD1 (5 bases). The CDR3 is made up of 15 amino acids. CDR1 and CDR2 from the germline V gene are KGHSH and LQKENI. V lost 1 base and J 6 bases, leaving 10 bases between the germline ends. CDR3 sequence: CASSPQEGINSPLHF. In nucleotides, the CDR3 is TGTGCCAGCTCACCACAGGAGGGGATTAATTCACCCCTCCACTTT.